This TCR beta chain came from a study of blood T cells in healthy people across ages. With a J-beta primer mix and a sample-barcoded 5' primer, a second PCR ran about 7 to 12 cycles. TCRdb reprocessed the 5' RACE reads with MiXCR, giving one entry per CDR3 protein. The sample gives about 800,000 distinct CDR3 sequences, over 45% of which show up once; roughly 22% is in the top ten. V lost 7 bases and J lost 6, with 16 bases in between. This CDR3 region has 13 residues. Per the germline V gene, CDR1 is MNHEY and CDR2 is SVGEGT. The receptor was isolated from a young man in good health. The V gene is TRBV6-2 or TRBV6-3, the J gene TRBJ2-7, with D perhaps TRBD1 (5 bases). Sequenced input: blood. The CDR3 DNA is TGTGCCAGCAACAAACCCCAGGGATCCGAGCAGTACTTC. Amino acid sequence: CASNKPQGSEQYF.